This passage covers 17 T cell receptor beta chains from one sample sequenced in a study of human T cells and chemical hapten exposure. Via MiXCR, TCRdb re-called the RACE reads, giving one row per CDR3 protein. The sample has around 120,000 distinct CDR3 sequences; roughly 13% are singletons. Specified time point: patch test 1, 2 weeks after DPC sensitization. As for treatment: therapeutic diphenylcyclopropenone sensitization with weekly scalp DPC. Specimen: whole blood, collected in connection with sensitization to the hapten diphenylcyclopropenone (DPC). The receptors come from a man aged 18 to 30 with alopecia areata. Some clones in this sample may be carry-over from other donors' samples.

In this sample, this clonotype turned up many times. The chain recombines TRBV12-5 with TRBJ2-5; either TRBD1 or TRBD2 may fit D (5 bases each). The CDR3 length is 14 residues. Germline CDR1 LGHNT, CDR2 FRNRAP. The V end lost 6 bases, the J end lost 7 bases, and 18 bases lay between the germline ends. The CDR3 is CASGDMGVGRTQYF. The CDR3 DNA is TGTGCTAGTGGCGACATGGGGGTCGGTCGGACCCAGTACTTC.

The chain is built from TRBV28 and TRBJ2-5, with D perhaps TRBD1 (6 bases). Trimming left V 1 base short and J 1 base short, with 13 bases between. CDR1 and CDR2 (germline): MDHEN, SYDVKM. The CDR3 loop spans 16 amino acids. The CDR3 loop reads CASSLLDSLSQETQYF. Here the CDR3 DNA reads TGTGCCAGCAGTTTATTGGACAGCTTATCCCAAGAGACCCAGTACTTC. Supplemented by reference TRBV28 and TRBJ2-5, the full variable domain reads DVKVTQSSRYLVKRTGEKVFLECVQDMDHENMFWYRQDPGLGLRLIYFSYDVKMKEKGDIPEGYSVSREKKERFSLILESASTNQTSMYLCASSLLDSLSQETQYFGPGTRLLVL.

The rearrangement links TRBV4-3 to TRBJ2-7, with 7 bases that match TRBD1. This CDR3 has 16 amino acids. Germline CDR1 and CDR2: LGHNA and YSLEER. V trimming: 3 bases; J trimming: 9 bases; junction bases outside the gene matches: 17. CDR3 in amino acids: CASSQGATTDRMGQYF. The CDR3 nucleotides read TGCGCCAGCAGCCAGGGGGCCACCACGGACAGGATGGGGCAGTACTTC.

This chain connects TRBV20-1 to TRBJ2-5, with a tentative D call TRBD1 (6 bases). The V gene's germline CDR1 is DFQATT and CDR2 SNEGSKA (reference sequence). Trimming pared 6 bases from V and 1 base from J, leaving 12 bases between. The CDR3 sequence is 13 residues long. The CDR3 here is CSARTDSQETQYF. The DNA of the CDR3 is TGCAGTGCCAGGACGGACAGCCAAGAGACCCAGTACTTC.

In this sample, this clonotype turned up many times. This chain joins TRBV19 and TRBJ2-5; 7 bases fit TRBD2. This CDR3 spans 15 amino acids. J lost 3 bases, V lost 3 bases, and 7 bases had no gene match. Germline loops: CDR1 LNHDA, CDR2 SQIVND (reference sequence). The CDR3 protein is CASSIWVAGEETQYF. The CDR3 nucleotides are TGTGCCAGTAGTATTTGGGTTGCGGGAGAAGAGACCCAGTACTTC.

This clonotype came up a few times. The chain has TRBV3-1 and TRBJ2-7; 9 nucleotides match TRBD1. V shed 1 base, J shed 7 bases, and the junction held 5 bases outside the gene matches. Looked up from germline, CDR1 is LGHDT and CDR2 is YNNKEL (reference sequence). The CDR3 is 14 residues long. CDR3 coding DNA: TGTGCCAGCAGCCAAGGGGACAGGGTGCGGGAGCAGTACTTC. This codes for CASSQGDRVREQYF.

The chain employs TRBV6-1 and TRBJ2-7; 7 nucleotides line up with TRBD1. The CDR3 sequence is 14 residues long. Germline values: CDR1 MNHNS, CDR2 SASEGT. V lost 6 bases, J lost 1 base, and 6 bases stayed unmatched. The CDR3 DNA is TGTGCCAGCAGGGACCGGGACAGTTCCTACGAGCAGTACGTC. This gives the protein CASRDRDSSYEQYV.

The V call is TRBV7-9, the J call TRBJ1-4, with a tentative D call TRBD1 (5 bases). V was trimmed by 5 bases and J by 3 bases, leaving 16 bases between them. The CDR3 extends over 16 amino acids. Germline CDR1 reads SEHNR; CDR2 reads FQNEAQ (reference sequence). The CDR3 DNA reads as TGTGCCAGCAGCCGGGACGAGGCCAGGCCTAATGAAAAACTGTTTTTT. It specifies CASSRDEARPNEKLFF.

V usage is TRBV5-1 and J usage is TRBJ1-3, with TRBD1 as a possible D gene (5 bases). The CDR3 has 16 residues. The V gene lost 0 bases and the J gene lost 7 bases, with 17 bases spanning the gap. Germline V CDR1 and CDR2: SGHRS, YFSETQ. The CDR3, as DNA: TGCGCCAGCAGCTTGGCCGGTAGGGGAAGGAGTAACACCATATATTTT. Its translation: CASSLAGRGRSNTIYF. The full variable domain, rest sourced from reference TRBV5-1 and TRBJ1-3, is KAGVTQTPRYLIKTRGQQVTLSCSPISGHRSVSWYQQTPGQGLQFLFEYFSETQRNKGNFPGRFSGRQFSNSRSEMNVSTLELGDSALYLCASSLAGRGRSNTIYFGEGSWLTVV.

In DNA, the CDR3 is TGTGCCAGCAGTGCCGGGACATTGCGTGGCTACACCTTC. Encoded protein: CASSAGTLRGYTF. V usage is TRBV25-1 and J usage is TRBJ1-2, with TRBD1 as a possible D gene (6 bases). CDR1 is MGHDK and CDR2 is SYGVNS in the germline V gene. The CDR3 loop spans 13 amino acids. V gave up 4 bases and J gave up 7 bases, with 13 bases separating them.

This clonotype has ten or more counts. The V call is TRBV12-3 or TRBV12-4, the J call TRBJ1-4; D ambiguous. This CDR3 is built from 15 residues. V lost 5 bases, J lost 7 bases, and 17 bases lay in between. CDR3 coding DNA: TGTGCCAGCAGTCCCCGGGAAGGGTTGGTTGAAAAACTGTTTTTT. It is translated as CASSPREGLVEKLFF.

The chain couples TRBV11-2 to TRBJ2-7; 8 bases map to TRBD1. V gave up 4 bases and J gave up 0 bases; unmatched junction bases: 8. CDR3 length: 16 amino acids. In germline, CDR1 is SGHAT, CDR2 FQNNGV. This CDR3 is CASSSLRDRSSYEQYF. Here the CDR3 DNA reads TGTGCCAGCAGCTCCCTCCGGGACAGGAGCTCCTACGAGCAGTACTTC.

The CDR3 loop reads CASSQDESGGYYNEQFF. CDR3 bases: TGTGCCAGCAGCCAAGACGAGAGCGGGGGGTACTACAATGAGCAGTTCTTC. This rearrangement joins TRBV3-1 to TRBJ2-1; the match to TRBD2 covers 9 bases. CDR3 length: 17 amino acids. Germline V gene lookup returns CDR1 LGHDT and CDR2 YNNKEL (reference sequence). Trimming cost V 0 bases and J 3 bases; bases outside gene matches: 6.

This clonotype came up a few times. The chain carries TRBV12-3 or TRBV12-4 and TRBJ2-3; possibly TRBD2 for D (6 bases). V was trimmed by 7 bases and J by 2 bases, leaving 16 bases between them. There are 15 residues in the CDR3. CDR3 DNA sequence: TGTGCCAGCACCCTGCGGGGTACCCCCACAGATACGCAGTATTTT. It is translated as CASTLRGTPTDTQYF.

This clonotype was counted ten times or more. V is TRBV7-2 and J is TRBJ2-4, with 10 nucleotides matching TRBD2. V lost 0 bases, J lost 1 base, and 0 bases stayed unmatched. Per the germline V gene, CDR1 is SGHTA and CDR2 is FQGNSA. CDR3 size: 16 residues. CDR3 bases: TGTGCCAGCAGCTTAGCTAGCGGGGGGGCCAAAAACATTCAGTACTTC. Its translation is CASSLASGGAKNIQYF.

The chain links TRBV12-3 or TRBV12-4 to TRBJ1-1, with 7 nucleotides matching TRBD1. The CDR3 sequence is 15 residues long. Unmatched junction bases numbered 8, after V lost 7 bases and J lost 0 bases. This CDR3 is CASIPPGTVNTEAFF. The CDR3 nucleotides read TGTGCCAGCATTCCACCCGGGACAGTGAACACTGAAGCTTTCTTT.

This rearrangement joins TRBV28 to TRBJ2-5, with D tentatively TRBD1 or TRBD2 (5 bases each). CDR1 is MDHEN and CDR2 is SYDVKM in the germline V gene. The CDR3 sequence is 14 residues long. Trimming left V 6 bases short and J 3 bases short, with 14 bases between. Written as DNA, the CDR3 is TGTGCCAGCAGCGCAGGGAGAATAAAAGAGACCCAGTACTTC. Translating it yields CASSAGRIKETQYF.